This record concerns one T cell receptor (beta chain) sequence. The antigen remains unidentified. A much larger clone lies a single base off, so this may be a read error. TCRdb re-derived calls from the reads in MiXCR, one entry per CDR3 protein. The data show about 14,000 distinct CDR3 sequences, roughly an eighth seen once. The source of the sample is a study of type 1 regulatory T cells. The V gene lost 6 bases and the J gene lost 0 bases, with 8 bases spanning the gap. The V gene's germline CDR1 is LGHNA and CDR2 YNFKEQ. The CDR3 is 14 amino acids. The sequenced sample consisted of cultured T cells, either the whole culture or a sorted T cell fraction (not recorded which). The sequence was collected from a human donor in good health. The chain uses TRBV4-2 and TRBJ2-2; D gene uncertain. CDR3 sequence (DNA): TGTGCCAGCAGACACAACTCGAACACCGGGGAGCTGTTTTTT. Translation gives CASRHNSNTGELFF.